These 32 T cell receptor beta chains originate from one sample sequenced in a study of blood T cell repertoires in COVID-19. The data were produced by immunoSEQ multiplex PCR, yet TCRdb's version contains in-frame clones alone and is incomplete. The data show about 380,000 clones, around 91% seen once. The specimen sequenced was peripheral blood. These receptors were obtained from a man aged 18 to 29 with active or convalescent COVID-19.

The CDR3 protein is CASSSLLAGIEITDTQYF. CDR3 nucleotides: TGTGCCAGCAGCTCCCTACTAGCGGGAATAGAGATCACAGATACGCAGTATTTT. The chain links TRBV5-4 to TRBJ2-3, with 10 bases matching TRBD2. Per germline, CDR1 SGHNT and CDR2 YYREEE (reference sequence). This CDR3 region has 18 residues. The V segment lost 3 bases and the J segment 2 bases; nucleotides outside the gene matches: 12.

J is TRBJ2-1 and V is TRBV24-1; maybe TRBD2 (5 bases). The CDR3 sequence is 18 residues long. The V gene's germline CDR1 is KGHDR and CDR2 SFDVKD. Trimming stripped 4 bases from V and 0 bases from J, with 18 bases between. The CDR3 sequence is CATSDRYWGVDSYNEQFF. DNA for the CDR3: TGTGCCACCAGTGACCGCTACTGGGGAGTCGACTCCTACAATGAGCAGTTCTTC.

The chain recombines TRBV11-3 with TRBJ2-2; TRBD1 matches at 7 bases. Germline V gene sequence: CDR1 SGHNT, CDR2 YENEEA. The CDR3 runs to 14 residues. Germline trimming cut 5 bases from V and 5 bases from J; bases unmatched to any gene: 5. This CDR3 reads CASSPPTGTGELFF. Written as DNA, the CDR3 is TGTGCCAGCAGCCCGCCGACAGGGACCGGGGAGCTGTTTTTT.

This clone was recorded only once. The chain carries TRBV2 and TRBJ1-5, with D hard to call. This CDR3 is 11 amino acids long. Trimming shortened V by 5 bases and J by 11 bases, and 10 bases separated the two germline ends. Germline CDR1 and CDR2: SNHLY and FYNNEI. The CDR3 is CASSNAGAQHF. CDR3 DNA sequence: TGTGCCAGCAGTAACGCCGGGGCCCAGCATTTT.

This chain joins TRBV4-2 and TRBJ2-1; D is perhaps TRBD2 (5 bases). V lost 0 bases to trimming and J lost 5 bases, with 8 bases between them. The CDR3 covers 14 residues. CDR1 and CDR2 from the germline V gene are LGHNA and YNFKEQ. CDR3 sequence reads: CASSQESADNEQFF. The CDR3 DNA sequence: TGTGCCAGCAGCCAAGAGTCAGCGGACAATGAGCAGTTCTTC.

This chain connects TRBV7-8 to TRBJ1-1; D gene unclear. V was shortened by 10 bases and J by 0 bases, with 12 bases between the two germline ends. The V gene's germline CDR1 is SGHVS and CDR2 FQNEAQ. CDR3 size: 13 residues. CDR3 in DNA: TGTGCCACCCGCACCGGGATGAACACTGAAGCTTTCTTT. Protein: CATRTGMNTEAFF.

CDR3 region: CASSLYEENTIYF. The CDR3 region has the DNA TGTGCCAGCAGCTTGTATGAGGAAAACACCATATATTTT. The V and J genes are TRBV5-5 and TRBJ1-3; D gene uncertain. Germline V gene sequence: CDR1 SGHKS, CDR2 YYEKEE (reference sequence). This CDR3 has 13 amino acids. V was shortened by 1 base and J by 6 bases, with 8 bases between the two germline ends.

J is TRBJ2-7 and V is TRBV9, with 8 positions matching TRBD2. The CDR3 totals 14 residues. In germline, CDR1 is SGDLS, CDR2 YYNGEE. J gave up 6 bases and V 4 bases, and 9 bases lay outside the gene matches. CDR3 protein: CASSPQASGLEQYF. CDR3 in DNA: TGTGCCAGCAGCCCCCAGGCTAGCGGGCTCGAGCAGTACTTC.

V gene TRBV7-9 combines with J gene TRBJ2-2; perhaps TRBD1 as D (6 bases). Germline V gives CDR1 SEHNR, CDR2 FQNEAQ (reference sequence). The CDR3 runs to 16 residues. V was clipped by 5 bases and J by 0 bases, with 13 bases between them. Here the CDR3 DNA reads TGTGCCAGCAGCGGAGGACAGAAATCGAACACCGGGGAGCTGTTTTTT. Translated, it gives CASSGGQKSNTGELFF.

The rearrangement joins TRBV27 to TRBJ1-6, with D hard to call. V was pared by 3 bases and J by 6 bases, with 9 bases between. The germline gives CDR1 MNHEY, CDR2 SMNVEV (reference sequence). The CDR3 covers 14 residues. DNA of the CDR3: TGTGCCAGCAGTTTCTCACTATTTAATTCACCCCTCCACTTT. It codes for CASSFSLFNSPLHF.

V usage is TRBV27 and J usage is TRBJ2-1; the D gene is possibly TRBD1 (6 bases). The germline CDR1 and CDR2 sequences are MNHEY and SMNVEV (reference sequence). The CDR3 contains 15 residues. V lost 3 bases, J lost 1 base, and 10 bases lay in between. CDR3 in amino acids: CASSFGGLSYNEQFF. The CDR3 nucleotides are TGTGCCAGCAGTTTTGGGGGCCTATCCTACAATGAGCAGTTCTTC.

J is TRBJ1-4 and V is TRBV28; D remains ambiguous. Germline CDR1 is MDHEN and CDR2 is SYDVKM. V lost 5 bases to trimming and J lost 5 bases, with 15 bases between them. This CDR3 spans 15 amino acids. This CDR3 is CASSPRGSANEKLFF. The CDR3 DNA sequence: TGTGCCAGCAGTCCCCGAGGATCTGCAAATGAAAAACTGTTTTTT.

This rearrangement joins TRBV10-2 to TRBJ2-5; the D is unclear. Looked up from germline, CDR1 is WSHSY and CDR2 is SAAADI. There are 12 residues in the CDR3. The ends were cut back, 4 bases at V and 5 bases at J, with 8 bases in the middle. The CDR3 protein is CASSGLWETQYF. CDR3 sequence (DNA): TGCGCCAGCAGTGGTCTATGGGAGACCCAGTACTTC.

CDR3 DNA sequence: TGTGCCAGCAGCGTCAGTGGGGGGATGTCCTACAATGAGCAGTTCTTC. Protein product: CASSVSGGMSYNEQFF. The chain is built from TRBV7-3 and TRBJ2-1, with D perhaps matching TRBD2 (6 bases). Germline assignment: CDR1 SGHTA and CDR2 FQGTGA. The CDR3 consists of 16 residues. Trimming left V 5 bases short and J 1 base short, with 15 bases between.

V and J are TRBV15 and TRBJ2-1, with a weak D call TRBD1 (6 bases). V was cut by 0 bases and J by 9 bases, with 15 bases left in between. This CDR3 has 15 amino acids. CDR1 and CDR2 from the germline V gene are LNHNV and YYDKDF (reference sequence). The CDR3 spells CATSRDLTRGSEQFF. The CDR3 region has the DNA TGTGCCACCAGCAGAGATCTAACAAGGGGGAGTGAGCAGTTCTTC.

CDR3 coding DNA: TGCGCCAGCAGTGAGCGGGGGGGATACAATGAGCAGTTCTTC. Protein: CASSERGGYNEQFF. The V and J genes are TRBV5-1 and TRBJ2-1; 10 nucleotides match TRBD2. Trimming removed 5 bases from V and 4 bases from J; junction bases left unmatched: 3. The germline V gene encodes CDR1 SGHRS and CDR2 YFSETQ. CDR3 length: 14 residues.

The J gene is TRBJ2-1, the V gene TRBV6-6; a possible D gene is TRBD1 (5 bases). The CDR3 sequence is 14 residues long. CDR1 MNHNY and CDR2 SVGAGI come from the germline V gene (reference sequence). The V end lost 8 bases, the J end lost 0 bases, and 11 bases lay between the germline ends. DNA of the CDR3: TGTGCCAGCGAACAGGCTAGCTCCTACAATGAGCAGTTCTTC. Residues: CASEQASSYNEQFF.

Only one count was recorded for this clone. The rearrangement links TRBV6-2 or TRBV6-3 to TRBJ1-5, with D hard to call. Trimming stripped 4 bases from V and 7 bases from J, with 14 bases between. CDR1 is MNHEY and CDR2 is SVGEGT in the germline V gene. CDR3 size: 14 residues. The CDR3 DNA is TGTGCCAGCAGTTCCCGTGGCTTAAAGCAGCCCCAGCATTTT. This encodes CASSSRGLKQPQHF.

J is TRBJ2-7 and V is TRBV7-2; TRBD2 is a possible D gene (5 bases). Trimming pared 4 bases from V and 3 bases from J, leaving 13 bases between. Germline V gene data show CDR1 as SGHTA and CDR2 as FQGNSA. The CDR3 is 14 residues long. The CDR3 is CASSSWETGYEQYF. Here the CDR3 DNA reads TGTGCCAGCAGCTCTTGGGAGACCGGCTACGAGCAGTACTTC.

The chain carries TRBV7-3 and TRBJ1-4; D is unresolved. Germline lookup yields CDR1 SGHTA and CDR2 FQGTGA. CDR3 length: 15 amino acids. V lost 4 bases and J lost 0, with 9 bases in between. CDR3 sequence (DNA): TGTGCCAGCAGCTCCTCGGGTGCAACTAATGAAAAACTGTTTTTT. Its protein product is CASSSSGATNEKLFF.

The chain has TRBV7-9 and TRBJ2-1, with 10 bases matching TRBD2. The CDR3 consists of 16 residues. Germline CDR1 and CDR2: SEHNR and FQNEAQ (reference sequence). J lost 5 bases, V lost 2 bases, and 6 bases had no gene match. The CDR3 sequence is CASSLPLAGSNNEQFF. The CDR3 nucleotides are TGTGCCAGCAGCTTACCACTAGCGGGATCGAACAATGAGCAGTTCTTC.

The sample holds one count of this clone. The gene calls are TRBV19 and TRBJ1-3; D not resolved. The germline CDR1 and CDR2 sequences are LNHDA and SQIVND (reference sequence). The CDR3 totals 15 residues. V gave up 0 bases and J gave up 2 bases, with 8 bases separating them. CDR3 sequence: CASSIDLPAGNTIYF. DNA for the CDR3: TGTGCCAGTAGTATAGATCTCCCGGCTGGAAACACCATATATTTT. Together with reference TRBV19 and TRBJ1-3, the CDR3 gives the full variable domain: DGGITQSPKYLFRKEGQNVTLSCEQNLNHDAMYWYRQDPGQGLRLIYYSQIVNDFQKGDIAEGYSVSREKKESFPLTVTSAQKNPTAFYLCASSIDLPAGNTIYFGEGSWLTVV.

V and J are TRBV5-8 and TRBJ2-7, with 11 bases fitting TRBD2. After removal of 3 bases from V and 4 bases from J, the junction contained 9 bases not matched to a gene. Germline V gene lookup returns CDR1 SGHTS and CDR2 YDEGEE. CDR3 length equals 16 residues. The CDR3 bases are TGTGCCAGCAGCTCCCGTAGCGGGAGGGCCAAGTACGAGCAGTACTTC. Amino acids: CASSSRSGRAKYEQYF.

The chain has TRBV9 and TRBJ1-5; D might be TRBD1 (5 bases). Germline V gives CDR1 SGDLS, CDR2 YYNGEE. V lost 0 bases and J lost 4, with 11 bases in between. The CDR3 has 15 amino acids. The CDR3 reads CASSVGGGWNQPQHF. The CDR3 DNA is TGTGCCAGCAGCGTAGGGGGGGGATGGAATCAGCCCCAGCATTTT.

The chain recombines TRBV27 with TRBJ1-1; no definite D call. V gave up 5 bases and J gave up 3 bases, with 13 bases separating them. Germline-derived CDR1 and CDR2 are MNHEY and SMNVEV (reference sequence). The CDR3 is 14 amino acids. For the CDR3, the DNA is TGTGCCAGCAGTCCCTTCACCGGGGACACTGAAGCTTTCTTT. Translated, it gives CASSPFTGDTEAFF.

This sequence joins TRBV7-9 and TRBJ1-6, with TRBD1 as a possible D gene (6 bases). The CDR3 totals 15 residues. V was cut by 0 bases and J by 8 bases, with 11 bases left in between. Germline V gene sequence: CDR1 SEHNR, CDR2 FQNEAQ (reference sequence). The DNA for the CDR3 is TGTGCCAGCAGCTTAGCCCGCGACAGGTATTCACCCCTCCACTTT. Encoded protein: CASSLARDRYSPLHF.

As to this clone: Germline and junction disagree at one end, which may indicate a read error. Written as DNA, the CDR3 is TGTGCCTGGAGTGTTAAGGGGAACGCTGAAGCTTTCTTT. Encoded protein: CAWSVKGNAEAFF. The chain joins TRBV30 to TRBJ1-1; weak D call: TRBD1 (5 bases). The CDR3 totals 13 residues. The germline V gene has CDR1 GTSNPN and CDR2 SVGIG (reference sequence).

The rearrangement uses TRBV5-6 and TRBJ1-2, with 7 positions matching TRBD1. This CDR3 comprises 15 residues. With 2 bases clipped from V and 7 bases from J, the junction kept 11 bases outside the gene matches. From germline, CDR1 is SGHDT and CDR2 YYEEEE. This chain's CDR3 is CASSLGTARTRGYTF. The CDR3 DNA sequence: TGTGCCAGCAGCTTAGGGACAGCTCGAACCCGTGGCTACACCTTC. The full variable domain, rest sourced from reference TRBV5-6 and TRBJ1-2, is DAGVTQSPTHLIKTRGQQVTLRCSPKSGHDTVSWYQQALGQGPQFIFQYYEEEERQRGNFPDRFSGHQFPNYSSELNVNALLLGDSALYLCASSLGTARTRGYTFGSGTRLTVV.

In its sample, this clone was seen once. The J gene is TRBJ2-7, the V gene TRBV20-1; TRBD1 matches 7 bases. CDR1 DFQATT and CDR2 SNEGSKA come from the germline V gene (reference sequence). This CDR3 is 15 amino acids long. Trimming took 3 bases from V and 0 from J; bases not matched to a gene: 8. The CDR3, as DNA: TGCAGTGCTAGTCCGGACAGGATTAGCTCCTACGAGCAGTACTTC. This encodes CSASPDRISSYEQYF.

The chain carries TRBV29-1 and TRBJ2-1; TRBD2 might be the D (7 bases). Germline assignment: CDR1 SQVTM and CDR2 ANQGSEA. The CDR3 runs 16 residues. V lost 0 bases and J lost 6, with 18 bases in between. CDR3 DNA: TGCAGCGTTGAAGAAGGGGGGGTCTCCCCCTTCAATGAGCAGTTCTTC. This sequence encodes CSVEEGGVSPFNEQFF.

The chain is built from TRBV28 and TRBJ1-1; unclear D gene. This CDR3 contains 13 residues. Trimming stripped 5 bases from V and 1 base from J, with 8 bases between. Germline-derived CDR1 and CDR2 are MDHEN and SYDVKM. The CDR3 region is CASSGGSNTEAFF. In nucleotides, the CDR3 is TGTGCCAGCAGTGGCGGGTCGAACACTGAAGCTTTCTTT.

The V and J genes are TRBV7-2 and TRBJ2-5; 9 bases are a match to TRBD2. V dropped 4 bases and J dropped 5; count of bases not matched to a gene: 8. Germline-derived CDR1 and CDR2 are SGHTA and FQGNSA. This CDR3 is built from 15 residues. The CDR3 region is CASSSLAGKGETQYF. The CDR3 DNA follows: TGTGCCAGCAGCTCCCTAGCGGGGAAGGGGGAGACCCAGTACTTC.